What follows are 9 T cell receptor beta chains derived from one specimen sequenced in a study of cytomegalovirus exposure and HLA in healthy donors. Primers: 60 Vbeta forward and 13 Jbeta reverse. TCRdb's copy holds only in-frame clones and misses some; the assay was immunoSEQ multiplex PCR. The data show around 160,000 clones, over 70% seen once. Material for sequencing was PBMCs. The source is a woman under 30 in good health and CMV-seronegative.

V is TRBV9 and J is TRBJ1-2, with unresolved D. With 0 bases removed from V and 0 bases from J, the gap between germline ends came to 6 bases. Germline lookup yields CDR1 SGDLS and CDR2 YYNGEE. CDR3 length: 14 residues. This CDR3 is CASSVDTANYGYTF. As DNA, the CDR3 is TGTGCCAGCAGCGTAGATACAGCTAACTATGGCTACACCTTC. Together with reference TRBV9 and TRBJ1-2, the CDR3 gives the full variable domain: DSGVTQTPKHLITATGQRVTLRCSPRSGDLSVYWYQQSLDQGLQFLIQYYNGEERAKGNILERFSAQQFPDLHSELNLSSLELGDSALYFCASSVDTANYGYTFGSGTRLTVV.

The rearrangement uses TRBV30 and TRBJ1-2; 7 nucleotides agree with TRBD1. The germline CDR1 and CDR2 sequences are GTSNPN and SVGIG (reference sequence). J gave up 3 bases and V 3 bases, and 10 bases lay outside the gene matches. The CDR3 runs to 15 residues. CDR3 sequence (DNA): TGTGCCTGGAGGAAAGTGACAGGGCGGGACTATGGCTACACCTTC. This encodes CAWRKVTGRDYGYTF.

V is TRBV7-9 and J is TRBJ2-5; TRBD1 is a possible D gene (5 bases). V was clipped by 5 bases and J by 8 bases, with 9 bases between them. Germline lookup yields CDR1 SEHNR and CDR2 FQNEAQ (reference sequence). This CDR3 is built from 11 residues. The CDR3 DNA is TGTGCCAGCAGCGCGCAGGGTACCCAGTACTTC. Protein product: CASSAQGTQYF.

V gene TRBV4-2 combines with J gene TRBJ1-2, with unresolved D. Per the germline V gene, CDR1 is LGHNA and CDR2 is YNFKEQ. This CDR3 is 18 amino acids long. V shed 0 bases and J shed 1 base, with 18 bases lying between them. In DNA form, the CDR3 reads TGTGCCAGCAGCCAAGATGGGCGGGCGGCTACCCTTAACTATGGCTACACCTTC. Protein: CASSQDGRAATLNYGYTF.

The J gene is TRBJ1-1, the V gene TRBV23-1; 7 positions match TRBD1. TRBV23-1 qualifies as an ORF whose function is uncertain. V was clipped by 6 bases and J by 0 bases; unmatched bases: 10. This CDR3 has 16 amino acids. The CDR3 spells CASRDRVVPMNTEAFF. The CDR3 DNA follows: TGCGCCAGCAGAGACAGGGTCGTGCCTATGAACACTGAAGCTTTCTTT.

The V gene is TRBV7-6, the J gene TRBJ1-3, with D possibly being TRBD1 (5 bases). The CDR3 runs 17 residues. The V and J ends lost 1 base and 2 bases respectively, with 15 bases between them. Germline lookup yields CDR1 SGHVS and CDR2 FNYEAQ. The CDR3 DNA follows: TGTGCCAGCAGCTTAGTTAATCCGGGAGGGGCTGGAAACACCATATATTTT. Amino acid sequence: CASSLVNPGGAGNTIYF.

CDR3 protein: CASSPESGGGYGYTF. CDR3 DNA sequence: TGTGCCAGCAGCCCCGAATCAGGGGGCGGCTATGGCTACACCTTC. The V call is TRBV11-2, the J call TRBJ1-2; 8 nucleotides align to TRBD1. The germline CDR1 and CDR2 sequences are SGHAT and FQNNGV. There are 15 residues in the CDR3. V trimming: 5 bases; J trimming: 4 bases; junction bases outside the gene matches: 9.

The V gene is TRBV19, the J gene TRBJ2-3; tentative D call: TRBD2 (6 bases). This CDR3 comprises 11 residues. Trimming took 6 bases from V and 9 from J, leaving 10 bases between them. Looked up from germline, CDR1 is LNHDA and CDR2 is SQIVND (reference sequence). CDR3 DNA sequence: TGTGCCAGTAGGGGTCGGGGGACGCAGTATTTT. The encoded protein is CASRGRGTQYF.

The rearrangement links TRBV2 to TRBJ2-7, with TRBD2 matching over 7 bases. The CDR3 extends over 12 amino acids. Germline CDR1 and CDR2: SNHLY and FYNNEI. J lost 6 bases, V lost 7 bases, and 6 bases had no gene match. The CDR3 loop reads CASIEGGIEQYF. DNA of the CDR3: TGTGCCAGCATCGAGGGAGGGATCGAGCAGTACTTC.